Shown below are 10 T cell receptor beta chains from a single sample sequenced in a study of a mutant IDH1 vaccine in newly diagnosed glioma. Their antigens are not known. Time point defined: week 35, safety follow-up. Every single dose of the vaccine, 300 ug of mutant IDH1 20-mer peptide, came with topical imiquimod. Repertoires were generated with immunoSEQ multiplex PCR, while TCRdb's copy carries only in-frame clones and drops some. The data hold roughly 44,000 clones, with about four fifths observed a single time. Sequencing used PBMCs, obtained from a glioma patient whose treatment included an IDH1 peptide vaccine. Receptors were obtained from a woman aged 40 to 50 with glioma. Some clones in this sample may be carry-over from other donors' samples.

The chain couples TRBV4-3 to TRBJ1-2; a possible D gene is TRBD1 (6 bases). In germline, CDR1 is LGHNA, CDR2 YSLEER. Trimming removed 3 bases from V and 4 bases from J, with 18 bases in between. The length of the CDR3 is 16 residues. CDR3 sequence (DNA): TGCGCCAGCAGCCAGTTCGCGTTAGGGGGTGGCTATGGCTACACCTTC. Encoded protein: CASSQFALGGGYGYTF.

The chain links TRBV29-1 to TRBJ2-3; TRBD2 aligns across 12 bases. This CDR3 is 14 amino acids long. V lost 6 bases, J lost 4 bases, and 5 bases stayed unmatched. Germline loops: CDR1 SQVTM, CDR2 ANQGSEA. The CDR3 region is CSVARLAGADTQYF. CDR3 in DNA: TGCAGCGTCGCCCGACTAGCGGGAGCAGATACGCAGTATTTT.

DNA for the CDR3: TGTGCCACCCCGACAGGGGGGTTTGGCTACACCTTC. This gives the protein CATPTGGFGYTF. V gene TRBV28 combines with J gene TRBJ1-2; TRBD1 aligns across 9 bases. The CDR3 has 12 amino acids. Germline CDR1 is MDHEN and CDR2 is SYDVKM. Trimming removed 10 bases from V and 7 bases from J; junction bases left unmatched: 7.

V and J are TRBV6-5 and TRBJ1-3, with TRBD1 matching over 7 bases. The trim removed 6 bases at V and 0 bases at J, leaving 5 bases unmatched. Germline V CDR1 and CDR2: MNHEY, SVGAGI. The CDR3 totals 15 residues. CDR3: CASREQGSSGNTIYF. In DNA, the CDR3 is TGTGCCAGCAGGGAACAGGGGAGCTCTGGAAACACCATATATTTT.

This chain connects TRBV19 to TRBJ2-7, with 8 bases that match TRBD2. The CDR3 contains 18 residues. V shed 3 bases, J shed 7 bases, and the junction held 20 bases outside the gene matches. Germline V gene data show CDR1 as LNHDA and CDR2 as SQIVND (reference sequence). DNA for the CDR3: TGTGCCAGTAGTATCTCCCTGTCGGCTAGCGGGCATCTAGGGGAGCAGTACTTC. Translated, it gives CASSISLSASGHLGEQYF.

The CDR3 coding sequence is TGTGCCAGCAGTTTTCGGACAGGGACCTACGAGCAGTACTTC. Protein product: CASSFRTGTYEQYF. The chain employs TRBV27 and TRBJ2-7, with 8 bases matching TRBD1. The CDR3 extends over 14 amino acids. Germline V CDR1 and CDR2: MNHEY, SMNVEV (reference sequence). Germline trimming cut 3 bases from V and 2 bases from J; bases unmatched to any gene: 3.

This chain connects TRBV4-3 to TRBJ1-3; 7 nucleotides align to TRBD1. There are 15 residues in the CDR3. Germline-derived CDR1 and CDR2 are LGHNA and YSLEER. V was clipped by 1 base and J by 9 bases; unmatched bases: 9. The CDR3 sequence: CASSQGQGTSGTIYF. The DNA of the CDR3 is TGCGCCAGCAGCCAAGGACAGGGCACCTCGGGCACCATATATTTT.

J is TRBJ2-1 and V is TRBV19; perhaps TRBD1 as D (7 bases). Germline V gene sequence: CDR1 LNHDA, CDR2 SQIVND (reference sequence). V was shortened by 5 bases and J by 4 bases, with 15 bases between the two germline ends. The CDR3 spans 15 residues. Here the CDR3 DNA reads TGTGCCAGTAGTGGGTTTGCAGGGGGGTACAATGAGCAGTTCTTC. It is translated as CASSGFAGGYNEQFF.

The J gene is TRBJ1-4, the V gene TRBV4-1; TRBD1 is a possible D gene (5 bases). This CDR3 has 17 residues. Deletions cut 1 base from V and 3 bases from J, with 15 bases between. Looked up from germline, CDR1 is MGHRA and CDR2 is YSYEKL. CDR3 protein: CASSQVGPGGSNEKLFF. The CDR3 bases are TGCGCCAGCAGCCAAGTGGGGCCCGGCGGTTCTAATGAAAAACTGTTTTTT.

The chain employs TRBV15 and TRBJ2-1; no clear D. Germline V lookup: CDR1 LNHNV, CDR2 YYDKDF (reference sequence). The CDR3 is 17 amino acids. Trimming left V 2 bases short and J 3 bases short, with 17 bases between. The CDR3: CATSRLYEVYGYNEQFF. CDR3 nucleotides: TGTGCCACCAGCAGACTATATGAGGTCTACGGCTACAATGAGCAGTTCTTC.